The 17 T cell receptor beta chains reported below all come from one sample, sequenced in a study of shared clonotypes between healthy human individuals (dated by TCRdb to 2020 to 2021). Library generation was performed with the immunoSEQ multiplex PCR assay. TCRdb holds this immuneACCESS table with in-frame rearrangements only. Some clones are missing; in checked studies, unresolved V genes explain under half, and the rest has no known cause. Across this sample there are roughly 2.5 million clones, with around 94% seen only once. The ten largest clones take up over 0.12% of the sample. The sequenced sample was naive CD4+ T cells sorted from blood. The cell subset or site label, read with the paper, signifies: CD45RA+ positively selected. These receptors came from a man between 18 and 35 years old in good health.

The chain uses TRBV25-1 and TRBJ1-6, with 8 bases fitting TRBD1. Losses at the gene ends were 4 bases for V and 0 bases for J; bases not matched to a gene: 8. The CDR3 extends over 18 amino acids. Germline V gene data show CDR1 as MGHDK and CDR2 as SYGVNS. The CDR3 is CASSAGQAPSSYNSPLHF. The DNA for the CDR3 is TGTGCCAGCAGTGCGGGACAGGCGCCGAGCTCCTATAATTCACCCCTCCACTTT.

This clone appeared once. This chain links TRBV10-3 with TRBJ1-1; D unclear. V lost 4 bases to trimming and J lost 8 bases, with 14 bases between them. The CDR3 consists of 13 residues. CDR1 and CDR2 from the germline V gene are ENHRY and SYGVKD. The CDR3 protein is CAISGQSGNEAFF. The CDR3 nucleotides are TGTGCCATCAGTGGTCAATCGGGTAACGAAGCTTTCTTT.

The chain links TRBV19 to TRBJ1-2; the D is unclear. The CDR3 runs 13 residues. The V end was cut by 5 bases, the J end by 5 bases, with 12 bases between. Germline-derived CDR1 and CDR2 are LNHDA and SQIVND (reference sequence). The DNA of the CDR3 is TGTGCCAGTAGTGTGGCCCTCGGTTATGGCTACACCTTC. Translation gives CASSVALGYGYTF.

Details on this clone: Other nucleotide sequences from this sample produce the same CDR3. The chain is built from TRBV5-1 and TRBJ1-2; D is unresolved. Germline values: CDR1 SGHRS, CDR2 YFSETQ. With 2 bases removed from V and 4 bases from J, the gap between germline ends came to 6 bases. This CDR3 is built from 12 residues. The CDR3 here is CASSFSGYGYTF. The CDR3 nucleotides are TGCGCCAGCAGCTTTTCGGGCTATGGCTACACCTTC.

V gene TRBV25-1 combines with J gene TRBJ1-1; D may be TRBD1 (5 bases). The CDR3 extends over 15 amino acids. Trimming removed 8 bases from V and 1 base from J, with 17 bases in between. Looked up from germline, CDR1 is MGHDK and CDR2 is SYGVNS. The CDR3 bases are TGTGCCAGCGTTGCAGCAGGGATCCCGAACACTGAAGCTTTCTTT. This gives the protein CASVAAGIPNTEAFF.

V usage is TRBV10-2 and J usage is TRBJ2-7; 8 bases agree with TRBD2. Germline V gene sequence: CDR1 WSHSY, CDR2 SAAADI. This CDR3 has 16 amino acids. The V segment lost 6 bases and the J segment 0 bases; nucleotides outside the gene matches: 10. CDR3 sequence: CASSSSGVRGSYEQYF. CDR3 DNA sequence: TGCGCCAGCAGCAGTAGCGGGGTCCGGGGCTCCTACGAGCAGTACTTC.

CDR3 loop: CASSLAASTRAQYF. In DNA form, the CDR3 reads TGTGCCAGCAGCTTAGCTGCTAGCACACGAGCGCAGTATTTT. This sequence joins TRBV7-8 and TRBJ2-3; perhaps TRBD2 as D (5 bases). The V end lost 0 bases, the J end lost 10 bases, and 14 bases lay between the germline ends. Germline-derived CDR1 and CDR2 are SGHVS and FQNEAQ. The CDR3 extends over 14 amino acids.

The V call is TRBV11-2, the J call TRBJ2-7; D perhaps matches TRBD2 (6 bases). The ends were cut back, 4 bases at V and 1 base at J, with 14 bases in the middle. Germline values: CDR1 SGHAT, CDR2 FQNNGV. The CDR3 has 15 amino acids. The CDR3 is CASSWVPGLSYEQYF. CDR3 DNA: TGTGCCAGCAGCTGGGTCCCGGGACTTTCCTACGAGCAGTACTTC.

V gene TRBV14 combines with J gene TRBJ2-5, with TRBD2 matching 11 bases. The CDR3 covers 15 residues. J gave up 4 bases and V 0 bases, and 1 base lay outside the gene matches. Germline loops: CDR1 SGHDN, CDR2 FVKESK. DNA for the CDR3: TGTGCCAGCAGCCAAGATACTAGCGGGAGAGAGACCCAGTACTTC. Its protein is CASSQDTSGRETQYF.

This clone has just one count. V usage is TRBV2 and J usage is TRBJ2-3; 7 bases align to TRBD2. Germline CDR1 reads SNHLY; CDR2 reads FYNNEI. The V and J ends lost 6 bases and 3 bases, in that order; junction bases with no gene match: 6. This CDR3 has 14 amino acids. Here the CDR3 reads CASSPGTKTDTQYF. The CDR3 nucleotides read TGTGCCAGCAGCCCCGGGACTAAGACAGATACGCAGTATTTT.

This chain connects TRBV28 to TRBJ2-2; D uncertain. CDR3 length: 12 residues. V lost 3 bases and J 12 bases, leaving 11 bases between the germline ends. Germline-derived CDR1 and CDR2 are MDHEN and SYDVKM. CDR3: CASSFGARKLFF. The CDR3 nucleotides read TGTGCCAGCAGTTTTGGTGCTCGAAAGCTGTTTTTT. The full variable domain, in which reference TRBV28 and TRBJ2-2 provide the parts outside the CDR3, is DVKVTQSSRYLVKRTGEKVFLECVQDMDHENMFWYRQDPGLGLRLIYFSYDVKMKEKGDIPEGYSVSREKKERFSLILESASTNQTSMYLCASSFGARKLFFGEGSRLTVL.

The chain employs TRBV6-5 and TRBJ2-3; 8 nucleotides agree with TRBD2. The length of the CDR3 is 13 residues. Trimming removed 7 bases from V and 5 bases from J; junction bases left unmatched: 5. Germline CDR1 reads MNHEY; CDR2 reads SVGAGI. CDR3 region: CASKRAGGDTQYF. The DNA of the CDR3 is TGTGCCAGCAAGCGGGCGGGAGGAGATACGCAGTATTTT.

As DNA, the CDR3 is TGTGCCAGCTCAGGGGACAGGGGGCGAGACGAGCAGTACTTC. Protein sequence: CASSGDRGRDEQYF. The V and J genes are TRBV18 and TRBJ2-7, with TRBD1 matching over 12 bases. The CDR3 length is 14 residues. V lost 5 bases, J lost 5 bases, and 4 bases stayed unmatched. Germline CDR1 KGHSH, CDR2 LQKENI.

The chain uses TRBV29-1 and TRBJ2-1; possibly TRBD2 for D (6 bases). This CDR3 has 12 amino acids. From germline, CDR1 is SQVTM and CDR2 ANQGSEA. The V end lost 8 bases, the J end lost 9 bases, and 17 bases lay between the germline ends. CDR3 DNA: TGCAGCCCCAAACATGCCGGGGGTGAGCAGTTCTTC. Residues: CSPKHAGGEQFF.

This chain uses TRBV2 with TRBJ1-6; D is ambiguous. Per germline, CDR1 SNHLY and CDR2 FYNNEI. V lost 1 base and J lost 4, with 5 bases in between. This CDR3 spans 14 amino acids. This chain's CDR3 is CASSEGVYNSPLHF. CDR3 coding DNA: TGTGCCAGCAGTGAAGGGGTTTATAATTCACCCCTCCACTTT.

The rearrangement joins TRBV14 to TRBJ2-5, with unresolved D. The CDR3 consists of 15 residues. V lost 0 bases to trimming and J lost 5 bases, with 13 bases between them. Germline V lookup: CDR1 SGHDN, CDR2 FVKESK. The CDR3 spells CASSQDDRLRETQYF. CDR3 coding DNA: TGTGCCAGCAGCCAAGATGACCGATTGAGGGAGACCCAGTACTTC.

This clone was detected only once. Other DNA sequences in this sample translate to the same CDR3. V is TRBV6-5 and J is TRBJ1-1; 9 bases are shared with TRBD1. After removal of 5 bases from V and 4 bases from J, the junction contained 5 bases not matched to a gene. The CDR3 has 14 amino acids. Germline values: CDR1 MNHEY, CDR2 SVGAGI. The DNA of the CDR3 is TGTGCCAGCAGTCCCCGGGACAGGGTCACTGAAGCTTTCTTT. Its translation: CASSPRDRVTEAFF.